Each of the 8 T cell receptor beta chains below was sequenced from the same sample in a study of response to subunit inactivated influenza vaccine. TCRdb recomputed calls from the RT-PCR reads with MiXCR, one row per CDR3 protein. The sample has over 150,000 distinct CDR3 sequences; around 11% are singletons. The source was CD8+ T cells sorted from PBMCs, collected approximately 25 months after vaccination. Source of these receptors: a man between 50 and 69 years old who received an inactivated influenza vaccine.

This clonotype was detected ten times or more. The chain joins TRBV5-1 to TRBJ2-1; 7 bases fit TRBD1. J lost 8 bases, V lost 3 bases, and 8 bases had no gene match. The CDR3 consists of 14 residues. Germline CDR1 is SGHRS and CDR2 is YFSETQ. The CDR3 region is CASSSWTGSDEQFF. The CDR3 region has the DNA TGCGCCAGCAGCTCCTGGACAGGATCTGATGAGCAGTTCTTC. Together with reference TRBV5-1 and TRBJ2-1, the CDR3 gives the full variable domain: KAGVTQTPRYLIKTRGQQVTLSCSPISGHRSVSWYQQTPGQGLQFLFEYFSETQRNKGNFPGRFSGRQFSNSRSEMNVSTLELGDSALYLCASSSWTGSDEQFFGPGTRLTVL.

The rearrangement uses TRBV20-1 and TRBJ2-1; TRBD2 might be the D (6 bases). Germline V lookup: CDR1 DFQATT, CDR2 SNEGSKA (reference sequence). V gave up 4 bases and J gave up 7 bases, with 20 bases separating them. The CDR3 has 15 residues. CDR3 bases: TGCAGTGCTAAGGGACTCACGGTACGGTCGAATGAGCAGTTCTTC. It encodes CSAKGLTVRSNEQFF.

J is TRBJ2-1 and V is TRBV7-8, with D possibly TRBD2 on 6 matching bases. Deletions cut 7 bases from V and 7 bases from J, with 17 bases between. Germline V lookup: CDR1 SGHVS, CDR2 FQNEAQ. The CDR3 length is 14 residues. CDR3 protein: CASTAYVGRNEQFF. The CDR3 nucleotides read TGTGCCAGCACCGCTTATGTGGGGAGGAATGAGCAGTTCTTC. The complete variable domain, with remaining parts taken from reference TRBV7-8 and TRBJ2-1, reads GAGVSQSPRYKVAKRGQDVALRCDPISGHVSLFWYQQALGQGPEFLTYFQNEAQLDKSGLPSDRFFAERPEGSVSTLKIQRTQQEDSAVYLCASTAYVGRNEQFFGPGTRLTVL.

The sample holds one count of this clonotype. The chain is built from TRBV9 and TRBJ2-7; a possible D gene is TRBD1 (5 bases). V lost 0 bases and J 0 bases, leaving 10 bases between the germline ends. Germline V gene data show CDR1 as SGDLS and CDR2 as YYNGEE. CDR3 length equals 15 residues. The CDR3: CASSVADNPSYEQYF. The CDR3 nucleotides are TGTGCCAGCAGCGTAGCGGACAACCCCTCCTACGAGCAGTACTTC. Supplemented by reference TRBV9 and TRBJ2-7, the full variable domain reads DSGVTQTPKHLITATGQRVTLRCSPRSGDLSVYWYQQSLDQGLQFLIQYYNGEERAKGNILERFSAQQFPDLHSELNLSSLELGDSALYFCASSVADNPSYEQYFGPGTRLTVT.

This clonotype was seen a handful of times. J is TRBJ2-7 and V is TRBV7-2; 8 bases match TRBD2. This CDR3 spans 15 amino acids. V was clipped by 5 bases and J by 6 bases; unmatched bases: 12. Germline CDR1 is SGHTA and CDR2 is FQGNSA. DNA of the CDR3: TGTGCCAGCAGCCTAGGGAGCGGGAGAGGATTCGAGCAGTACTTC. Protein: CASSLGSGRGFEQYF.

The chain employs TRBV7-9 and TRBJ2-1, with D possibly matching TRBD2 (5 bases). This CDR3 has 17 residues. Per germline, CDR1 SEHNR and CDR2 FQNEAQ (reference sequence). Trimming took off 1 base at V and 1 base at J, with 14 bases between the two ends. This CDR3 is CASSLGFVERSYNEQFF. In DNA form, the CDR3 reads TGTGCCAGCAGCTTAGGATTTGTCGAGCGGTCCTACAATGAGCAGTTCTTC.

The V call is TRBV21-1, the J call TRBJ2-7; the listed D gene, TRBD2, was not tested against the DNA. TRBV21-1 is termed a pseudogene. The CDR3 consists of 12 residues. The CDR3 DNA reads as TGTGCCACGGGCCTAGTGGGCTACAAGCAGTACTTC. It yields the protein CATGLVGYKQYF.

Many counts were recorded for this clonotype. Written as DNA, the CDR3 is TGTGCCAGCTCTCCCCCTGGGACCGAAGCGGCCGCAGATACGCAGTATTTT. It translates to CASSPPGTEAAADTQYF. The chain couples TRBV27 to TRBJ2-3; either TRBD1 or TRBD2 may supply D (5 bases each). V was shortened by 8 bases and J by 4 bases, with 25 bases between the two germline ends. This CDR3 region has 17 residues. Germline V gene sequence: CDR1 MNHEY, CDR2 SMNVEV (reference sequence).